The rows below give T cell receptor beta chains drawn from one sample of a study of T cell repertoires in cytomegalovirus infection. MiXCR was run by TCRdb on the reads, yielding one entry per CDR3 protein. The profile shows fewer than 950,000 distinct CDR3 sequences, approximately 29% of them singletons. Which antigens these TCRs recognize remains unknown. Sequenced here: cultured CD8+ T cells from PBMCs, sampled from culture after CMV antigen stimulation. The receptors derive from a human donor in good health (CMV status not recorded). Some clones in this sample may be carry-over from other donors' samples. Both conserved end residues are part of each CDR3. The D gene is left open where the match is weak. Clone sizes are given selectively: once, few, many, or a class where the clone is expanded.

v_gene	abundance	j_gene	d_gene	len	CDR3aa	CDR3nt
TRBV10-3	few	TRBJ1-6	NA	17	CAISDQGYSSYNSPLHF	TGTGCCATCAGTGATCAGGGGTATAGCTCCTATAATTCACCCCTCCACTTT
TRBV29-1	NA	TRBJ1-1	TRBD1	14	CSVVGEQGITEAFF	TGCAGCGTTGTGGGGGAACAGGGGATCACTGAAGCTTTCTTT
TRBV14	NA	TRBJ2-1	TRBD2	15	CASSHLAGAYNEQFF	TGTGCCAGCAGCCACCTAGCGGGGGCTTACAATGAGCAGTTCTTC
TRBV27	many	TRBJ2-7	NA	12	CASSKDYYEQYF	TGTGCCAGCAGTAAGGACTACTACGAGCAGTACTTC
TRBV6-1	NA	TRBJ2-6	NA	16	CASSEGLLGGANVLTF	TGTGCCAGCAGTGAAGGGTTGCTGGGTGGGGCCAACGTCCTGACTTTC
TRBV14	once	TRBJ2-1	TRBD1	19	CASSQPGQGIYLSYNEQFF	TGTGCCAGCAGCCAGCCGGGACAGGGGATTTACCTTTCTTACAATGAGCAGTTCTTC
TRBV5-6	NA	TRBJ1-2	NA	14	CASSWRAPNYGYTF	TGTGCCAGTAGCTGGAGGGCCCCTAACTATGGCTACACCTTC
TRBV28	NA	TRBJ2-6	NA	16	CASSPLEATGANVLTF	TGTGCCAGCAGTCCCCTGGAAGCGACTGGGGCCAACGTCCTGACTTTC
TRBV27	NA	TRBJ1-1	TRBD1	14	CASTRDSMNTEAFF	TGTGCCAGCACACGGGACAGCATGAACACTGAAGCTTTCTTT
TRBV19	NA	TRBJ1-1	NA	14	CASSIFGGKSEAFF	TGTGCCAGTAGTATATTCGGTGGGAAATCTGAAGCTTTCTTT
TRBV7-1	NA	TRBJ2-3	NA	14	CACPGQSSTDTQYF	TGTGCCTGTCCAGGGCAGTCAAGCACAGATACGCAGTATTTT
TRBV7-8	many	TRBJ2-6	NA	16	CASSSLGDTSGHVLTF	TGTGCCAGCAGCTCGCTGGGGGACACCAGTGGCCACGTCCTGACTTTC
TRBV20-1	NA	TRBJ2-7	TRBD2	14	CSARGLAGLYEQYF	TGCAGTGCTAGGGGACTAGCGGGGCTATACGAGCAGTACTTC
TRBV4-2	few	TRBJ2-1	TRBD1	16	CASSPVGQGPYNEQFF	TGTGCCAGCAGTCCCGTCGGACAGGGCCCCTACAATGAGCAGTTCTTC
TRBV4-1	few	TRBJ2-5	NA	13	CASSQDAQETQYF	TGCGCCAGCAGCCAAGATGCCCAAGAGACCCAGTACTTC
TRBV7-6	NA	TRBJ2-1	TRBD2	19	CASSLALERGGISYNEQFF	TGTGCCAGCAGCTTAGCGCTTGAGCGGGGGGGCATCTCCTACAATGAGCAGTTCTTC
TRBV6-1	NA	TRBJ2-1	TRBD2	14	CASISGGAKVEQFF	TGTGCCAGCATAAGCGGGGGGGCCAAAGTTGAGCAGTTCTTC
TRBV4-3	few	TRBJ2-1	TRBD1	17	CASSQDPPGQVYNEQFF	TGCGCCAGCAGCCAAGATCCCCCGGGACAGGTATACAATGAGCAGTTCTTC
TRBV2	few	TRBJ2-3	NA	17	CASSEAVELTGTDTQYF	TGTGCCAGCAGTGAAGCGGTTGAACTCACCGGCACAGATACGCAGTATTTT
TRBV19	NA	TRBJ1-2	NA	13	CASSSAETYGYTF	TGTGCCAGTAGTTCGGCCGAGACCTATGGCTACACCTTC
TRBV12-3/TRBV12-4	NA	TRBJ2-7	TRBD1	14	CASTRTGVTYEQYF	TGTGCCAGCACTCGGACAGGGGTTACCTACGAGCAGTACTTC
TRBV2	few	TRBJ1-1	NA	14	CASSEVGTEVEAFF	TGTGCCAGCAGTGAGGTCGGGACGGAAGTTGAAGCTTTCTTT